This T cell receptor (beta chain) was sequenced in a study of blood T cell repertoires in COVID-19. Clones were read by immunoSEQ multiplex PCR, and TCRdb kept only the in-frame ones, dropping some. The table includes about half a million clones, roughly 85% detected once. This CDR3 is built from 17 residues. Germline loops: CDR1 SGHTA, CDR2 FQGNSA. V lost 2 bases and J 2 bases, leaving 17 bases between the germline ends. The sequence was obtained from a human donor in a cohort sampled during active COVID-19. This rearrangement joins TRBV7-2 to TRBJ2-3; tentatively, D is TRBD1 (5 bases). Sequences were obtained from peripheral blood. The CDR3 spells CASSLKVFGHLTDTQYF. The CDR3 DNA follows: TGTGCCAGCAGCTTAAAAGTATTTGGACATCTCACAGATACGCAGTATTTT.